These 25 T cell receptor beta chains were all obtained from the same sample, sequenced in a study of CD8+CD57+ T cells in acquired aplastic anemia. TCR beta VDJ combinations and CDR3 sequences were profiled from genomic DNA. From the reads, TCRdb called clonotypes with MiXCR, one entry per CDR3 protein. The top ten clones hold roughly 3% of a sample with 100,000 to 150,000 distinct CDR3 sequences, over 30% of them seen once. All patients picked for sequencing had shown, by flow cytometry, an expansion of CD8+CD57+ cells. Sequenced: sorted CD4+, CD8+, or CD8+CD57+ T cells (not recorded which) from PBMCs. The receptors come from a human donor with aplastic anemia.

This clonotype was detected many times. This sequence joins TRBV5-8 and TRBJ1-1, with D hard to call. The CDR3 contains 11 residues. CDR1 and CDR2 from the germline V gene are SGHTS and YDEGEE. Trimming pared 5 bases from V and 5 bases from J, leaving 7 bases between. The CDR3 region is CASSHETEAFF. DNA of the CDR3: TGTGCCAGCAGTCATGAAACTGAAGCTTTCTTT.

This clonotype showed up many times. CDR3 DNA: TGTGCCAGCAGTTACTCTGGCGGGAGCAATCAGCCCCAGCATTTT. As protein: CASSYSGGSNQPQHF. The chain links TRBV6-5 to TRBJ1-5; the D is unclear. Germline CDR1 and CDR2: MNHEY and SVGAGI. V was pared by 0 bases and J by 1 base, with 7 bases between. The CDR3 is made up of 15 amino acids.

This clonotype has just one count. This may come from a read error, since a much larger clone is one base off. This CDR3 reads CASRSEGGHNEQFF. Here the CDR3 DNA reads TGCGCCAGCAGAAGTGAGGGGGGTCACAATGAGCAGTTCTTC. The genes are TRBV5-1 and TRBJ2-1; either TRBD1 or TRBD2 may supply D (6 bases each). Trimming shortened V by 5 bases and J by 5 bases, and 14 bases separated the two germline ends. Germline V gene lookup returns CDR1 SGHRS and CDR2 YFSETQ. This CDR3 is built from 14 residues. The variable domain in full, completed from reference TRBV5-1 and TRBJ2-1, reads KAGVTQTPRYLIKTRGQQVTLSCSPISGHRSVSWYQQTPGQGLQFLFEYFSETQRNKGNFPGRFSGRQFSNSRSEMNVSTLELGDSALYLCASRSEGGHNEQFFGPGTRLTVL.

This clonotype was seen just once. This chain uses TRBV9 with TRBJ1-1, with D perhaps matching TRBD1 (5 bases). This CDR3 spans 10 amino acids. CDR1 is SGDLS, CDR2 YYNGEE, per germline. Trimming stripped 6 bases from V and 11 bases from J, with 11 bases between. DNA for the CDR3: TGTGCCAGCACCCTGGGGGTGGCTTTCTTT. It specifies CASTLGVAFF.

Points on this clonotype: A much larger clone sits a single nucleotide away, making a read error possible. This chain uses TRBV10-3 with TRBJ1-5; perhaps TRBD1 as D (5 bases). Germline V gene sequence: CDR1 ENHRY, CDR2 SYGVKD. V lost 3 bases and J 7 bases, leaving 16 bases between the germline ends. This CDR3 region has 15 residues. CDR3 nucleotide sequence: TGTGCCATCAGTGATCCCCCAGCAGGGCGGCAGCCCCAGCATTTT. It yields the protein CAISDPPAGRQPQHF.

Many counts were recorded for this clonotype. The rearrangement uses TRBV6-1 and TRBJ1-2; D not certain. CDR3 length equals 12 residues. CDR1 and CDR2 from the germline V gene are MNHNS and SASEGT. V lost 6 bases, J lost 8 bases, and 13 bases lay in between. Here the CDR3 reads CASSPTLGGYTF. In nucleotides, the CDR3 is TGTGCCAGCAGCCCCACCTTAGGAGGCTACACCTTC.

To note about this clonotype: A much bigger clone sits one base away, suggesting this may be a read error. The V gene is TRBV5-4, the J gene TRBJ1-3, with D possibly being TRBD1 (5 bases). This CDR3 comprises 16 residues. Germline V lookup: CDR1 SGHNT, CDR2 YYREEE (reference sequence). The germline V and J ends were trimmed by 5 bases and 0 bases, with 15 bases remaining between them. The CDR3: CASSEHRIGSGNTIYF. CDR3 DNA: TGTGCCAGCAGTGAGCACAGGATCGGCTCTGGAAACACCATATATTTT.

In this sample, this clonotype turned up many times. The V call is TRBV19, the J call TRBJ2-6, with D hard to call. Looked up from germline, CDR1 is LNHDA and CDR2 is SQIVND (reference sequence). The CDR3 runs to 15 residues. V lost 4 bases, J lost 0 bases, and 7 bases lay in between. The CDR3 region has the DNA TGTGCCAGTAGTAATCGACGCTCTGGGGCCAACGTCCTGACTTTC. Translating it yields CASSNRRSGANVLTF.

The chain joins TRBV10-2 to TRBJ2-5; TRBD1 or TRBD2 may be the D gene (5 bases each). The germline gives CDR1 WSHSY, CDR2 SAAADI. V gave up 0 bases and J gave up 5 bases, with 13 bases separating them. CDR3 length: 15 residues. For the CDR3, the DNA is TGCGCCAGCAGTGAGTCCGGGGCATCGGGGGAGACCCAGTACTTC. Amino acid sequence: CASSESGASGETQYF.

This clonotype was counted many times. The rearrangement joins TRBV4-2 to TRBJ1-2; 11 nucleotides agree with TRBD1. This CDR3 comprises 15 residues. Germline trimming cut 0 bases from V and 12 bases from J; bases unmatched to any gene: 9. Germline CDR1 reads LGHNA; CDR2 reads YNFKEQ. The DNA of the CDR3 is TGTGCCAGCAGCCAAGATGGGACAGGGGGTGACGAAAACACCTTC. Amino acids: CASSQDGTGGDENTF.

This clonotype has only a few counts. Here the CDR3 DNA reads TGTGCCAGCAGTGACGGGCGTAATCAGCCCCAGCATTTT. This encodes CASSDGRNQPQHF. The chain has TRBV25-1 and TRBJ1-5, with D hard to call. The V gene lost 3 bases and the J gene lost 4 bases, with 7 bases spanning the gap. The CDR3 length is 13 residues. CDR1 MGHDK and CDR2 SYGVNS come from the germline V gene. The full variable domain, with the rest looked up from reference TRBV25-1 and TRBJ1-5, is EADIYQTPRYLVIGTGKKITLECSQTMGHDKMYWYQQDPGMELHLIHYSYGVNSTEKGDLSSESTVSRIRTEHFPLTLESARPSHTSQYLCASSDGRNQPQHFGDGTRLSIL.

Within the sample, this clonotype is medium-sized. The chain uses TRBV10-2 and TRBJ1-6; no reliable D call. This CDR3 has 14 amino acids. Germline CDR1 and CDR2: WSHSY and SAAADI. V was trimmed by 6 bases and J by 6 bases, leaving 12 bases between them. CDR3 bases: TGCGCCAGCAGGGAGGCAGTAGGTAATTCACCCCTCCACTTT. Translated: CASREAVGNSPLHF.

V gene TRBV15 combines with J gene TRBJ2-7; TRBD1 might be the D (6 bases). CDR1 is LNHNV, CDR2 YYDKDF, per germline (reference sequence). This CDR3 contains 16 residues. V lost 2 bases and J 2 bases, leaving 16 bases between the germline ends. CDR3 loop: CATSRLPGTKAYEQYF. CDR3 nucleotide sequence: TGTGCCACCAGCAGACTTCCGGGGACAAAAGCCTACGAGCAGTACTTC.

This clonotype was counted ten times or more. This rearrangement joins TRBV12-3 or TRBV12-4 to TRBJ2-7; D is unresolved. Trimming removed 3 bases from V and 2 bases from J, with 8 bases in between. The CDR3 is 13 residues long. In DNA form, the CDR3 reads TGTGCCAGCAGTTTCGGGCCCCCCTACGAGCAGTACGTC. Its translation is CASSFGPPYEQYV.

This clonotype was seen at least ten times. CDR3 bases: TGCGCCAGCAGCTTAGGGTGGAATCAGCCCCAGCATTTT. This translates into CASSLGWNQPQHF. The V gene is TRBV5-1, the J gene TRBJ1-5, with no clear D. CDR3 length: 13 residues. Germline values: CDR1 SGHRS, CDR2 YFSETQ. V dropped 2 bases and J dropped 4 bases, with 7 bases sitting between them.

On this clonotype: This sequence may be a read error, since a much larger clone differs from it by one base. V and J are TRBV10-3 and TRBJ1-6; TRBD1 might be the D (5 bases). V lost 3 bases, J lost 3 bases, and 12 bases lay in between. Germline lookup yields CDR1 ENHRY and CDR2 SYGVKD. This CDR3 has 16 residues. The CDR3 loop is CAISEPSGFYNSPLHF. In DNA form, the CDR3 reads TGTGCCATCAGTGAACCGTCAGGGTTCTATAATTCACCCCTCCACTTT.

In its sample, this clonotype was seen a few times. Possible read error: a much larger clone is one base away. This CDR3 is missing its conserved last phenylalanine or tryptophan, likely due to a read error. The CDR3 loop reads CSAMRPPNTEAFS. Here the CDR3 DNA reads TGCAGTGCTATGCGGCCCCCGAACACTGAAGCTTTCTCT. V gene TRBV20-1 combines with J gene TRBJ1-1; D call uncertain. V was cut by 4 bases and J by 1 base, with 10 bases left in between. The CDR3 has 13 amino acids. CDR1 DFQATT and CDR2 SNEGSKA come from the germline V gene (reference sequence).

This clonotype showed up just once. V gene TRBV4-1 combines with J gene TRBJ2-7, with 11 bases fitting TRBD1. This CDR3 spans 17 amino acids. Germline values: CDR1 MGHRA, CDR2 YSYEKL. V was pared by 3 bases and J by 2 bases, with 9 bases of the junction left unmatched. CDR3 sequence reads: CASSHPWDRGLTYEQYF. In nucleotides, the CDR3 is TGCGCCAGCAGCCACCCCTGGGACAGGGGGTTGACCTACGAGCAGTACTTC.

There are many counts of this clonotype. The chain joins TRBV7-9 to TRBJ1-5; no reliable D call. Germline V gives CDR1 SEHNR, CDR2 FQNEAQ (reference sequence). V lost 3 bases to trimming and J lost 6 bases, with 9 bases between them. CDR3 size: 13 residues. CDR3 in amino acids: CASSLTEGQPQHF. Here the CDR3 DNA reads TGTGCCAGCAGCTTGACGGAGGGTCAGCCCCAGCATTTT.

J is TRBJ2-7 and V is TRBV27; D may be TRBD2 (6 bases). CDR1 is MNHEY, CDR2 SMNVEV, per germline (reference sequence). This CDR3 contains 15 residues. Trimming took off 5 bases at V and 3 bases at J, with 17 bases between the two ends. The CDR3 protein is CASSALWRGDYEQYF. The CDR3 DNA sequence: TGTGCCAGCAGTGCCTTATGGCGGGGCGACTACGAGCAGTACTTC.

This clonotype was detected ten times or more. The chain is built from TRBV19 and TRBJ2-3; D call uncertain. The germline gives CDR1 LNHDA, CDR2 SQIVND (reference sequence). The V and J ends lost 7 bases and 0 bases respectively, with 14 bases between them. The CDR3 is made up of 15 amino acids. The CDR3 spells CASTLTARSTDTQYF. As DNA, the CDR3 is TGTGCCAGTACCCTGACTGCCCGAAGCACAGATACGCAGTATTTT.

Concerning this clonotype itself: As the CDR3 is not closed by the conserved phenylalanine or tryptophan, this likely results from a read error. The V call is TRBV19, the J call TRBJ1-1; TRBD1 might be the D (5 bases). This CDR3 comprises 14 residues. Germline V gene lookup returns CDR1 LNHDA and CDR2 SQIVND (reference sequence). This CDR3 reads CPSSIVDKTNEAFL. CDR3 sequence (DNA): TGTCCCAGTAGTATTGTGGACAAGACAAATGAAGCTTTCCTT.

This clonotype appeared many times. The V gene is TRBV7-6, the J gene TRBJ1-3; TRBD1 might be the D (5 bases). Germline V gene data show CDR1 as SGHVS and CDR2 as FNYEAQ. Trimming cost V 1 base and J 3 bases, with 10 bases left between them. The CDR3 runs 15 residues. This CDR3 reads CASSLGGPGGNTIYF. The CDR3 DNA reads TGTGCCAGCAGCTTAGGGGGCCCGGGTGGAAACACCATATATTTT.

This clonotype was seen at least ten times. This chain joins TRBV14 and TRBJ2-3; D is unresolved. Germline V gives CDR1 SGHDN, CDR2 FVKESK. V lost 0 bases and J 6 bases, leaving 13 bases between the germline ends. The CDR3 totals 15 residues. CDR3 coding DNA: TGTGCCAGCAGCCAAGACGGGCTATCGGTTGATACGCAGTATTTT. This codes for CASSQDGLSVDTQYF. The full variable domain, in which reference TRBV14 and TRBJ2-3 provide the parts outside the CDR3, is EAGVTQFPSHSVIEKGQTVTLRCDPISGHDNLYWYRRVMGKEIKFLLHFVKESKQDESGMPNNRFLAERTGGTYSTLKVQPAELEDSGVYFCASSQDGLSVDTQYFGPGTRLTVL.

This clonotype was found a few times. CDR3: CASSPPLGTEAFF. The DNA of the CDR3 is TGTGCCAGCAGCCCACCCCTGGGCACTGAAGCTTTCTTT. This sequence joins TRBV3-1 and TRBJ1-1; no firm D call. This CDR3 has 13 amino acids. V gave up 4 bases and J gave up 4 bases, with 10 bases separating them. Germline CDR1 reads LGHDT; CDR2 reads YNNKEL (reference sequence).